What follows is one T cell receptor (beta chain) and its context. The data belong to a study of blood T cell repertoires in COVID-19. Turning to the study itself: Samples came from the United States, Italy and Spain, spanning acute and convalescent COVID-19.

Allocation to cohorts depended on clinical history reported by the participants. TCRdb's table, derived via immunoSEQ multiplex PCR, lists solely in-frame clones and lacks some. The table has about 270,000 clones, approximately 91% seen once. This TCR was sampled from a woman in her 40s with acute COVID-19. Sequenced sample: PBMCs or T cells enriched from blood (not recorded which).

DNA for the CDR3: TGTGCCAGCAGCATATCCGGGACAAATAATGGCTACACCTTC. It encodes CASSISGTNNGYTF. This chain joins TRBV25-1 and TRBJ1-2; D might be TRBD1 (6 bases). The CDR3 contains 14 residues. Germline values: CDR1 MGHDK, CDR2 SYGVNS. The V and J ends lost 6 bases and 6 bases respectively, with 17 bases between them.